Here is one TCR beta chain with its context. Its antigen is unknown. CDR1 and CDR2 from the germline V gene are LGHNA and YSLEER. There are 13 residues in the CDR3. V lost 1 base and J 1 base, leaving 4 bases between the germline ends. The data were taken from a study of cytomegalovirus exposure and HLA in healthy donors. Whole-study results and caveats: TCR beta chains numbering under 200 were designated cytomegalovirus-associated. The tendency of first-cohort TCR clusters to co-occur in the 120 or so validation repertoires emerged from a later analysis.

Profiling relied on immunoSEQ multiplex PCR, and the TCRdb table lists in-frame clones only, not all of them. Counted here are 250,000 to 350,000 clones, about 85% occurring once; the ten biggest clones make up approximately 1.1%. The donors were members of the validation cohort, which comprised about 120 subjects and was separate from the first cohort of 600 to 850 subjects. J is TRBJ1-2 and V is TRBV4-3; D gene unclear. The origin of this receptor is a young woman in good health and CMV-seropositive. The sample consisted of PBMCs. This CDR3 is CASSQALNYGYTF. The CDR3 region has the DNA TGCGCCAGCAGCCAAGCACTTAACTATGGCTACACCTTC.